Sequencing of this TCR beta chain was carried out in a study of cytomegalovirus exposure and HLA in healthy donors. The CDR3 has 11 residues. Trimming pared 2 bases from V and 9 bases from J, leaving 5 bases between. CDR1 is MGHDK and CDR2 is SYGVNS in the germline V gene. Primers for the PCR totalled 60 Vbeta and 13 Jbeta. The method was immunoSEQ multiplex PCR; TCRdb's version includes in-frame clones alone and lacks a portion of them. Among more than 150,000 clones listed, approximately 82% were seen once. The material sequenced was PBMCs. This sequence was found in a woman under 30 in good health and CMV-seropositive. This sequence joins TRBV25-1 and TRBJ2-1; D unresolved. The chain's CDR3 is CASSEVREQFF. CDR3 nucleotides: TGTGCCAGCAGTGAAGTCCGTGAGCAGTTCTTC. The full variable domain, its missing parts supplied by reference TRBV25-1 and TRBJ2-1, is EADIYQTPRYLVIGTGKKITLECSQTMGHDKMYWYQQDPGMELHLIHYSYGVNSTEKGDLSSESTVSRIRTEHFPLTLESARPSHTSQYLCASSEVREQFFGPGTRLTVL.